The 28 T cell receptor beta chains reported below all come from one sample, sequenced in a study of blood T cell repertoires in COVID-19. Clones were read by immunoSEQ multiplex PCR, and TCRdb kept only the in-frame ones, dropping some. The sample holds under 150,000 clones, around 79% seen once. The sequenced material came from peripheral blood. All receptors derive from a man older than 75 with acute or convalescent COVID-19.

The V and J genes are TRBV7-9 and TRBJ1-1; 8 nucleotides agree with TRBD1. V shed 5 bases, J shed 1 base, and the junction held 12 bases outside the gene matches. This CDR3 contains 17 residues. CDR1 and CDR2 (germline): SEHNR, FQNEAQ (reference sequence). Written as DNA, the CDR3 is TGTGCCAGCAGCCCACATATGACAGGGGCGGGGAACACTGAAGCTTTCTTT. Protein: CASSPHMTGAGNTEAFF.

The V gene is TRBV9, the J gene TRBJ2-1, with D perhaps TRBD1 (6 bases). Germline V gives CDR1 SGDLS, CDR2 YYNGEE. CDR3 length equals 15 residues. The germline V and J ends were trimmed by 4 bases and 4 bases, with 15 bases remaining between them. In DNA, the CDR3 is TGTGCCAGCAGCCTCATAGGGGGACCGTACAATGAGCAGTTCTTC. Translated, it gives CASSLIGGPYNEQFF.

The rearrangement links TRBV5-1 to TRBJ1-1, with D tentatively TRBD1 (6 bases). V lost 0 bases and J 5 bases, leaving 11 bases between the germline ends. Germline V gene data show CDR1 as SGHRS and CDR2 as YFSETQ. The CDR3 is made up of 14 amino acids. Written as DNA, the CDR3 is TGCGCCAGCAGCTTGGCAGACAGGAGGACTGAAGCTTTCTTT. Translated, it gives CASSLADRRTEAFF.

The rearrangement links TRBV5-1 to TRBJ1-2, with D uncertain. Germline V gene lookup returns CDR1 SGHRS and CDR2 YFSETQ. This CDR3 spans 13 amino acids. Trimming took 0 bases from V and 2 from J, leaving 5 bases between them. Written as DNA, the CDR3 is TGCGCCAGCAGCTTGGGCACAAACTATGGCTACACCTTC. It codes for CASSLGTNYGYTF. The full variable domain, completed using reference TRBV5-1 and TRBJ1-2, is KAGVTQTPRYLIKTRGQQVTLSCSPISGHRSVSWYQQTPGQGLQFLFEYFSETQRNKGNFPGRFSGRQFSNSRSEMNVSTLELGDSALYLCASSLGTNYGYTFGSGTRLTVV.

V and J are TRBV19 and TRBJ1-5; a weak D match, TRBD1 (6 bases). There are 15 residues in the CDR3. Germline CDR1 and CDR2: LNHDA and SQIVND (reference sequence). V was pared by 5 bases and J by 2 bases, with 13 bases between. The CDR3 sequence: CASSEQGWGNQPQHF. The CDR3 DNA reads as TGTGCCAGTAGTGAACAGGGTTGGGGCAATCAGCCCCAGCATTTT.

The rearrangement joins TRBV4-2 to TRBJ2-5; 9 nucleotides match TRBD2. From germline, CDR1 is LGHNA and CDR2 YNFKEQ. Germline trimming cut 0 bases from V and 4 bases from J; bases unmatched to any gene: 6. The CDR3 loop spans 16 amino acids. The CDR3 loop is CASSQDRAGGTETQYF. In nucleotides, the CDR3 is TGTGCCAGCAGCCAAGATAGAGCGGGGGGTACAGAGACCCAGTACTTC.

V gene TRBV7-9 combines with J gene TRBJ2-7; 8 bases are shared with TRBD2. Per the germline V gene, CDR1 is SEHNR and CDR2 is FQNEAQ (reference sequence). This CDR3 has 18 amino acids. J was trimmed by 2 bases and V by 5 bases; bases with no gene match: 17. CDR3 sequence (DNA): TGTGCCAGCAGCCGGGGGGGAAACCGGGCCCGGGAAGCCTACGAGCAGTACTTC. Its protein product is CASSRGGNRAREAYEQYF.

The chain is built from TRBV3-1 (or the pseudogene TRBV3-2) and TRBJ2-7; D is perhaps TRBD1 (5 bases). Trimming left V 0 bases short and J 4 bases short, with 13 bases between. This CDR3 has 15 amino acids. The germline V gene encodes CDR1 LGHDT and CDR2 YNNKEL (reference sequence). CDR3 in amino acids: CASSQEQGVRYEQYF. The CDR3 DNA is TGTGCCAGCAGCCAAGAGCAGGGTGTACGGTACGAGCAGTACTTC.

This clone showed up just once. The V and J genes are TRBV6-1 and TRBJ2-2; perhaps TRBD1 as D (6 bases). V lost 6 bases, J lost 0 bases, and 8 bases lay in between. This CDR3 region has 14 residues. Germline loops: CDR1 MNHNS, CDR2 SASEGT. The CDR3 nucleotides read TGTGCCAGCAGAACAGGGTCGAACACCGGGGAGCTGTTTTTT. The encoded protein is CASRTGSNTGELFF.

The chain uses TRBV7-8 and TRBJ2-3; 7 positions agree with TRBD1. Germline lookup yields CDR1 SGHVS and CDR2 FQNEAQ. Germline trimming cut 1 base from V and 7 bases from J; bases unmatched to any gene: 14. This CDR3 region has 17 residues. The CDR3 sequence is CASSLGSTGVGAYTQYF. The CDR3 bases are TGTGCCAGCAGCTTAGGGTCTACAGGGGTAGGGGCGTATACGCAGTATTTT.

CDR3 DNA: TGTGCCAGCAGTACTCCGCGGGGGGGGCGCAGCTATAATTCACCCCTCCACTTT. It codes for CASSTPRGGRSYNSPLHF. This sequence joins TRBV28 and TRBJ1-6, with D maybe TRBD1 (6 bases). V was pared by 5 bases and J by 3 bases, with 20 bases between. This CDR3 is built from 18 residues. Germline V CDR1 and CDR2: MDHEN, SYDVKM.

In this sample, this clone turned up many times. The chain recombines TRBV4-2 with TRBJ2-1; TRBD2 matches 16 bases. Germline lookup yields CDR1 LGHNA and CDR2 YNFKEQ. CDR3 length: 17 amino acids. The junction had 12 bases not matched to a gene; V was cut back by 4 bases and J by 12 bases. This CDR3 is CASSPGTSGGDGRRQFF. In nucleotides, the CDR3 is TGTGCCAGCAGCCCCGGGACTAGCGGGGGGGACGGGCGGCGGCAGTTCTTC.

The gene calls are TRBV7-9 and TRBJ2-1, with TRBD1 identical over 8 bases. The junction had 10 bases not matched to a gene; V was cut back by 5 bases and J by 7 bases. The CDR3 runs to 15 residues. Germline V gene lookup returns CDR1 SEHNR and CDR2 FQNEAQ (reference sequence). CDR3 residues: CASSQRTGMGNEQFF. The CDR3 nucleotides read TGTGCCAGCAGCCAACGGACAGGGATGGGGAATGAGCAGTTCTTC.

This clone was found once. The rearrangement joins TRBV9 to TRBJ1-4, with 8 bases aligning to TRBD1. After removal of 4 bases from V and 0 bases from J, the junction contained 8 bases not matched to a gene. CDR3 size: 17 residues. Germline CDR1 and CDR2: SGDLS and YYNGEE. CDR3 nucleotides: TGTGCCAGCAGCCCCCGGACAGGGAGGGCAACTAATGAAAAACTGTTTTTT. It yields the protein CASSPRTGRATNEKLFF.

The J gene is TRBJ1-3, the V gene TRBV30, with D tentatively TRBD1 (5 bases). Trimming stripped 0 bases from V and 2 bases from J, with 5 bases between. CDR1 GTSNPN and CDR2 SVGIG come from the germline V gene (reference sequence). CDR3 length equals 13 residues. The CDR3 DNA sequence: TGTGCCTGGAGTGTAGGGGCTGGAAACACCATATATTTT. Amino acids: CAWSVGAGNTIYF.

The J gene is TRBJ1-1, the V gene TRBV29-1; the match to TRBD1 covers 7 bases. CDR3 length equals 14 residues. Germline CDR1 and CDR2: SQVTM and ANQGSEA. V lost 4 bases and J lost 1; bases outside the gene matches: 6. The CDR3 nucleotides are TGCAGCGTTGCTACAGGGGTAAGGAACACTGAAGCTTTCTTT. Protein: CSVATGVRNTEAFF.

The CDR3 reads CASSQDGGGEQPQHF. CDR3 nucleotides: TGTGCCAGCAGCCAAGATGGAGGAGGCGAACAGCCCCAGCATTTT. The chain carries TRBV4-2 and TRBJ1-5, with D uncertain. The V gene lost 0 bases and the J gene lost 7 bases, with 13 bases spanning the gap. The CDR3 totals 15 residues. Germline CDR1 LGHNA, CDR2 YNFKEQ.

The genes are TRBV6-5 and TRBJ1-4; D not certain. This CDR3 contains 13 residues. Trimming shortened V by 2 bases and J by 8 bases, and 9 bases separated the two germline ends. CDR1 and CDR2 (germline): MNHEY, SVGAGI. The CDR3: CASSYRLREKLFF. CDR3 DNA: TGTGCCAGCAGTTACCGACTTCGCGAAAAACTGTTTTTT.

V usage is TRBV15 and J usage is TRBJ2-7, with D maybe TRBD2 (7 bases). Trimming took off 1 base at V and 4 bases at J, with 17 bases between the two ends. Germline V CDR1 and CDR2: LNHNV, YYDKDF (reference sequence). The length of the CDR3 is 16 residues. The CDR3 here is CATSRVGGGPPYEQYF. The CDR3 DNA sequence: TGTGCCACCAGCAGAGTGGGCGGGGGCCCGCCTTACGAGCAGTACTTC.

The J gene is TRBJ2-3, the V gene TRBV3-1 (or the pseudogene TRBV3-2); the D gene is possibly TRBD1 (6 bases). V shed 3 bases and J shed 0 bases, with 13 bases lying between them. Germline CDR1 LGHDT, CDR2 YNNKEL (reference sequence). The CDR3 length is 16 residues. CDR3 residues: CASSQRGSGSTDTQYF. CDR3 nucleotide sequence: TGTGCCAGCAGCCAGAGGGGGTCGGGGAGCACAGATACGCAGTATTTT.

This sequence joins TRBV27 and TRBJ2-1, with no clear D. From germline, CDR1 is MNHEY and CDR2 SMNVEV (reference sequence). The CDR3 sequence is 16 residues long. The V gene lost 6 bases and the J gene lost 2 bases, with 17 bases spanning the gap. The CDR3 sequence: CASRRSITSTYNEQFF. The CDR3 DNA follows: TGTGCCAGCAGGCGCTCAATAACTTCAACCTACAATGAGCAGTTCTTC.

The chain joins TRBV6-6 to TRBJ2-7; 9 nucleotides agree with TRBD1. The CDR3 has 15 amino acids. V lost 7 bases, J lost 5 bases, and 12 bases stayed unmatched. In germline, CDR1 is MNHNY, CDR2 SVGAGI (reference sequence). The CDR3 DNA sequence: TGTGCCAGCACCTTACCGGGACAGGGTTCCCACGAGCAGTACTTC. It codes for CASTLPGQGSHEQYF.

CDR3 sequence (DNA): TGTGCCACAGACCAGGGGACTGAAGCTTTCTTT. Translating gives CATDQGTEAFF. The chain carries TRBV19 and TRBJ1-1, with D possibly matching TRBD1 (6 bases). Deletions cut 10 bases from V and 5 bases from J, with 11 bases between. Germline V gives CDR1 LNHDA, CDR2 SQIVND (reference sequence). CDR3 size: 11 residues.

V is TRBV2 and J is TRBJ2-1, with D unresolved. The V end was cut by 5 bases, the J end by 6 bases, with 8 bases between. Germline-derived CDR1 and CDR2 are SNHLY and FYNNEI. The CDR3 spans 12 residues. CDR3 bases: TGTGCCAGCAGTCCGTTCGGCAATGAGCAGTTCTTC. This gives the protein CASSPFGNEQFF.

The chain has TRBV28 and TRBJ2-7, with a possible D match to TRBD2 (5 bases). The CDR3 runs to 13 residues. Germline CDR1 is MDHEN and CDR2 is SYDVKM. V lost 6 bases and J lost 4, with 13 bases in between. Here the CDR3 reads CASSSSPGYEQYF. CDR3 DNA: TGTGCCAGCAGCTCCTCTCCGGGATACGAGCAGTACTTC.

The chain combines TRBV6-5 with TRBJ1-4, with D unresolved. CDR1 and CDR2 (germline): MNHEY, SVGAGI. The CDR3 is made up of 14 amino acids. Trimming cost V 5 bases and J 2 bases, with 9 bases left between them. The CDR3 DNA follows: TGTGCCAGCAGTCTCCGGAGCACTAATGAAAAACTGTTTTTT. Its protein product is CASSLRSTNEKLFF.

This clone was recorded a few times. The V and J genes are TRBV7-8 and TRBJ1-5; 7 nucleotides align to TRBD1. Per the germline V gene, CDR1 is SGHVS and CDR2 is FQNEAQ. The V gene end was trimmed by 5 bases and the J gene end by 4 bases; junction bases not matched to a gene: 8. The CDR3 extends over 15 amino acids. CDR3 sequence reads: CASSRGQGGNQPQHF. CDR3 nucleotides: TGTGCCAGCAGCAGAGGGCAGGGGGGAAATCAGCCCCAGCATTTT.

CDR3 residues: CASSLKGGGQYF. As DNA, the CDR3 is TGTGCCAGCAGTTTAAAAGGGGGCGGCCAGTACTTC. The chain links TRBV12-3 or TRBV12-4 to TRBJ2-5, with 7 bases that match TRBD1. The ends lost 2 bases at V and 10 bases at J; junction bases unmatched: 4. The CDR3 covers 12 residues.